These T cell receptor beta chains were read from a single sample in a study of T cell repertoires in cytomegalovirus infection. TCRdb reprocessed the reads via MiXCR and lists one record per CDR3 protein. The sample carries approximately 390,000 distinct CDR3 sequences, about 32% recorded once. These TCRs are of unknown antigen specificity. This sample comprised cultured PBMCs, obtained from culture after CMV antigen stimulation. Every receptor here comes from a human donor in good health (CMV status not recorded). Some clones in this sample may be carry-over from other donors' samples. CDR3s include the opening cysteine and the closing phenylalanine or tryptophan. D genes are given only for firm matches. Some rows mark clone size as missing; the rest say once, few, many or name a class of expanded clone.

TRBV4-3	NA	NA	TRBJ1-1	TGCGCCAGCAGCCAAGTTTGGGTTATGAACACTGAAGCTTTCTTT	CASSQVWVMNTEAFF
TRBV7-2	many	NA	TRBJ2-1	TGTGCCAGCAGCTCGCCGGGGTACAATGAGCAGTTCTTC	CASSSPGYNEQFF
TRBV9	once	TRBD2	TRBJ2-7	TGTGCCAGCAGCGAGAGACTAGCGGGAGGGCGAAACGAGCAGTACTTC	CASSERLAGGRNEQYF
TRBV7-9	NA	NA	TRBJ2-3	TGTGCCAGCAGCCTTATGACTAGCACAGATACGCAGTATTTT	CASSLMTSTDTQYF
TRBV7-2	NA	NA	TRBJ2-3	TGTGCCAGCAGCCGTGTCTCTAGCACAGATACGCAGTATTTT	CASSRVSSTDTQYF
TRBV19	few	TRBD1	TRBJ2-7	TGTGCCAGTAGTATCGGGACAGGGAGGATGGACGAGCAGTACTTC	CASSIGTGRMDEQYF
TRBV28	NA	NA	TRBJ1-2	TGTGCCAGCACCTATGGGGGGGGCCTCAGTGGCTACACCTTC	CASTYGGGLSGYTF
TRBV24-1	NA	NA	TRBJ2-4	TGTGCCACCAGTGATGGTCCTTGGGGGAAGAATATTCAGTACTTC	CATSDGPWGKNIQYF
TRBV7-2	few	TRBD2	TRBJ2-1	TGTGCCAGCAGCTTATCTGGGACTAGCGGGACCCAGTTCTTC	CASSLSGTSGTQFF
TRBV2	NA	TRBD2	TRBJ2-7	TGTGCCAGCCAGCTAGGGACTATTGTCTACGAGCAGTACTTC	CASQLGTIVYEQYF
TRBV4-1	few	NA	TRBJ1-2	TGCGCCAGCAGCCAAGTCAGGGACGGTTCTAACTATGGCTACACCTTC	CASSQVRDGSNYGYTF
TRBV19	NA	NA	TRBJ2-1	TGTGCCAGTGGAGTACTATTGGACAATGAGCAGTTCTTC	CASGVLLDNEQFF
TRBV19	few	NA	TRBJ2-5	TGTGCCAGTAGCCCGGGACTTCACCAAGAGACCCAGTACTTC	CASSPGLHQETQYF
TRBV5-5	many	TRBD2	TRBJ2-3	TGTGCCAGCAGTCGGTCTAGCGGGAGGGCCCCCACAGATACGCAGTATTTT	CASSRSSGRAPTDTQYF
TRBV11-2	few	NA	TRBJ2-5	TGTGCCAGCAGCTTTAGACGTTTGGAACCGCCGGCCCAGTACTTC	CASSFRRLEPPAQYF
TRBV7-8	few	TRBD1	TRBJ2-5	TGTGCCAGCAGCTTGGGGACAGGGAGGAATTACCAAGAGACCCAGTACTTC	CASSLGTGRNYQETQYF
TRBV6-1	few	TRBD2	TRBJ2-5	TGTGCCAGCAGTTACACAAGGACTAGTATTGAGACCCAGTACTTC	CASSYTRTSIETQYF
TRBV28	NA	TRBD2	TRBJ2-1	TGTGCCAGCAGGGGACTAGCCCTACTCGAGCAGTTCTTC	CASRGLALLEQFF
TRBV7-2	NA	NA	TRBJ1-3	TGTGCCAGCAGCTTAGAATTTAGTGGAAACACCATATATTTT	CASSLEFSGNTIYF
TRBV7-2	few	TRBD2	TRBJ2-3	TGTGCCAGCAGCTCTCAAGCGGGATTCACAGATACGCAGTATTTT	CASSSQAGFTDTQYF
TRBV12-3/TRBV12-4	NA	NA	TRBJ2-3	TGTGCCAGCAGTTTAAAGGACTCTAGTCCCATCGGGGTAGATACGCAGTATTTT	CASSLKDSSPIGVDTQYF
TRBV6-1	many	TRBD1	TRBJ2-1	TGTGCCAGCACCTCGCGGGTGACAGGGGTAAGAGAGCAGTTCTTC	CASTSRVTGVREQFF
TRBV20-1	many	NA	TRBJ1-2	TGCAGTGCTAGAGAGCCGGACCGCTATGGCTACACCTTC	CSAREPDRYGYTF
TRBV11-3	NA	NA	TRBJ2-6	TGTGCCAGCAGCCTTTCGGAGGGCTTTTACTCTGGGGCCAACGTCCTGACTTTC	CASSLSEGFYSGANVLTF
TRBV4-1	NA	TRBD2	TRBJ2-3	TGCGCCAGCAGCCAGCTCCCGGGACTAGCGTTAGATACGCAGTATTTT	CASSQLPGLALDTQYF
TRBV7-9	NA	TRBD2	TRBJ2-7	TGTGCCAGCAGCTCCTGGAGGGATCTAGCGGGAGATGGCGAGCAGTACTTC	CASSSWRDLAGDGEQYF
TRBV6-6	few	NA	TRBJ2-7	TGTGCCAGCAGTCCACGCAGGGACTCCTACGAGCAGTACTTC	CASSPRRDSYEQYF
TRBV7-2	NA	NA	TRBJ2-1	TGTGCCAGCCTGCGGGGACCCTATAATGAGCAGTTCTTC	CASLRGPYNEQFF
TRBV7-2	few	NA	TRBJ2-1	TGTGCCAGCAGTATTCCTAAGGGGGGCTTAAATGAGCAGTTCTTC	CASSIPKGGLNEQFF
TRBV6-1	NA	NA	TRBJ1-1	TGTGCCAGCAGTTACGAAGTGGAGAACACTGAAGCTTTCTTT	CASSYEVENTEAFF
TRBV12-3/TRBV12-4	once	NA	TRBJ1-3	TGTGCCAGCAGTTTTGTGCACTCTGGAAACACCATATATTTT	CASSFVHSGNTIYF
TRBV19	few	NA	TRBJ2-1	TGTGCCAGTAGGCCCTTCCGAGGCAGGAATGAGCAGTTCTTC	CASRPFRGRNEQFF
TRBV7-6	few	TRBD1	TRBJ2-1	TGTGCCAGCAGCTCTACTTTCCCCTCCGGGACAGGGAATGAGCAGTTCTTC	CASSSTFPSGTGNEQFF
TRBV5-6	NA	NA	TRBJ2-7	TGTGCCAGCAGCCTTACTTCGAGGGTAAGCTCCTACGAGCAGTACTTC	CASSLTSRVSSYEQYF